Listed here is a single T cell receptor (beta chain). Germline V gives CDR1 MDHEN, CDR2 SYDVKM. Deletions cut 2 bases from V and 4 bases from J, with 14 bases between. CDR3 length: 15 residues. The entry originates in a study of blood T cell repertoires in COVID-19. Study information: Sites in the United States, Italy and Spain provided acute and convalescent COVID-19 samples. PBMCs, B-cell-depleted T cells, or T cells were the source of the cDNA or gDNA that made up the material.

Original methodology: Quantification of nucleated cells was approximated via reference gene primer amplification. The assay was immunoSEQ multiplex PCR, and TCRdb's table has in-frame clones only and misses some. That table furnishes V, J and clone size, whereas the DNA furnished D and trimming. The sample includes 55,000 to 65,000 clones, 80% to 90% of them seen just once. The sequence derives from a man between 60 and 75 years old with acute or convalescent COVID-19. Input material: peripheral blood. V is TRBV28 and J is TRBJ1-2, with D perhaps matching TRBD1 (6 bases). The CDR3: CASSLMAGVGYGYTF. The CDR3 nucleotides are TGTGCCAGCAGTTTAATGGCAGGGGTGGGCTATGGCTACACCTTC.